A single T cell receptor beta chain is shown here with its context. The data are from a study of blood T cell repertoires in COVID-19. Germline V gene data show CDR1 as LNHDA and CDR2 as SQIVND (reference sequence). The CDR3 is made up of 15 amino acids. Trimming left V 10 bases short and J 6 bases short, with 21 bases between. The method was immunoSEQ multiplex PCR; TCRdb's version includes in-frame clones alone and lacks a portion of them. The sample contains 200,000 to 250,000 clones, roughly 90% of which appear only once. Sequenced material: PBMCs or T cells enriched from blood (not recorded which). The rearrangement links TRBV19 to TRBJ1-4; tentatively, D is TRBD1 (6 bases). This sequence was found in a man aged 25 to 40 who had been exposed to COVID-19. CDR3 bases: TGTGCCATAAGCTCCACAGGGTTATCGGATGAAAAACTGTTTTTT. Protein: CAISSTGLSDEKLFF.